This passage covers 11 T cell receptor beta chains from one sample sequenced in a study of CD8 T cells in ankylosing spondylitis. TCRdb ran MiXCR on the 5' RACE reads and lists one entry per CDR3 protein. The repertoire holds about 130,000 distinct CDR3 sequences, with roughly 7.3% as singletons. Input material: blood, either unsorted or a sorted T cell fraction (not recorded which). These receptors originate from a male donor with ankylosing spondylitis or in good health (not recorded which).

This clonotype came up many times. The V call is TRBV5-5, the J call TRBJ2-1, with D possibly TRBD1 on 5 matching bases. The CDR3 runs to 17 residues. The V gene lost 4 bases and the J gene lost 1 base, with 18 bases spanning the gap. Germline V gives CDR1 SGHKS, CDR2 YYEKEE (reference sequence). The CDR3 loop is CASSSQSQGNSYNEQFF. CDR3 sequence (DNA): TGTGCCAGCAGCAGCCAGTCGCAGGGCAATTCCTACAATGAGCAGTTCTTC.

This clonotype was seen repeatedly, ten times or more. The chain recombines TRBV20-1 with TRBJ2-7, with 8 nucleotides matching TRBD1. The length of the CDR3 is 14 residues. V shed 6 bases, J shed 6 bases, and the junction held 13 bases outside the gene matches. CDR1 and CDR2 (germline): DFQATT, SNEGSKA (reference sequence). The CDR3 coding sequence is TGCAGTGCGGTTGGTGGACAGGGCTACTCCGAGCAGTACTTC. Translated, it gives CSAVGGQGYSEQYF.

This clonotype was recorded at least ten times. The chain links TRBV6-2 or TRBV6-3 to TRBJ2-1; the D is unclear. The germline CDR1 and CDR2 sequences are MNHEY and SVGEGT. Trimming removed 0 bases at V and 10 bases at J, with 4 bases between. CDR3 length: 11 residues. The DNA for the CDR3 is TGTGCCAGCAGTTACTCCACGGAGCAGTTCTTC. This sequence encodes CASSYSTEQFF.

This clonotype came up many times. CDR3 amino acids: CASSQQNTGELFF. In DNA, the CDR3 is TGTGCCAGCAGTCAGCAGAACACCGGGGAGCTGTTTTTT. The chain is built from TRBV5-5 and TRBJ2-2; D call uncertain. Trimming removed 5 bases at V and 1 base at J, with 6 bases between. The germline V gene encodes CDR1 SGHKS and CDR2 YYEKEE (reference sequence). The length of the CDR3 is 13 residues.

This clonotype showed up many times. The rearrangement joins TRBV9 to TRBJ2-6; TRBD2 aligns across 10 bases. Losses at the gene ends were 3 bases for V and 3 bases for J; bases not matched to a gene: 6. Looked up from germline, CDR1 is SGDLS and CDR2 is YYNGEE. The CDR3 is 17 amino acids. The CDR3 DNA reads as TGTGCCAGCAGCGGGAGCGGGGGGGCCTTTGGGGCCAACGTCCTGACTTTC. Translation gives CASSGSGGAFGANVLTF.

This clonotype was counted ten times or more. This chain links TRBV5-1 with TRBJ1-1; D call uncertain. The CDR3 runs 15 residues. Trimming left V 0 bases short and J 3 bases short, with 12 bases between. CDR1 is SGHRS, CDR2 YFSETQ, per germline. The CDR3 DNA is TGCGCCAGCAGCTTGGCCCCAATCGGGGACACTGAAGCTTTCTTT. Residues: CASSLAPIGDTEAFF.

This clonotype was seen ten or more times. The V and J genes are TRBV5-1 and TRBJ2-1, with TRBD2 identical over 10 bases. The germline V gene encodes CDR1 SGHRS and CDR2 YFSETQ. This CDR3 has 16 residues. V gave up 4 bases and J gave up 2 bases; unmatched junction bases: 6. The CDR3 nucleotides read TGCGCCAGCAGCAGAGCTAGCGGGAGTACCTACAATGAGCAGTTCTTC. Translated, it gives CASSRASGSTYNEQFF.

Worth noting for this clonotype: The limits of the CDR3 on the DNA are not certain, so only TCRdb's listed CDR3 is given. The V call is TRBV30, the J call TRBJ1-2. Counting both end residues, the CDR3 totals 11 amino acids. Germline CDR1 reads GTSNPN; CDR2 reads SVGIG (reference sequence). CDR3 in amino acids: CAWSVAYGSTF.

This clonotype has a handful of counts. The J gene is TRBJ2-3, the V gene TRBV5-1; 13 nucleotides align to TRBD2. V lost 4 bases, J lost 4 bases, and 9 bases stayed unmatched. The CDR3 sequence is 17 residues long. The germline gives CDR1 SGHRS, CDR2 YFSETQ. The CDR3: CASSPGTSGTRADTQYF. The DNA for the CDR3 is TGCGCCAGCAGCCCCGGGACTAGCGGGACAAGGGCAGATACGCAGTATTTT.

To note about this clonotype: A much larger clone is a single base away; this may be a read error. The chain recombines TRBV20-1 with TRBJ2-5, with D perhaps matching TRBD2 (6 bases). Per germline, CDR1 DFQATT and CDR2 SNEGSKA (reference sequence). The length of the CDR3 is 13 residues. The CDR3 loop is CSGKPGGVETPYF. CDR3 sequence (DNA): TGCAGTGGCAAACCCGGCGGGGTTGAGACCCCGTACTTC.

This clonotype appeared many times. The rearrangement joins TRBV19 to TRBJ2-4; D gene unclear. The CDR3 runs 16 residues. Germline V lookup: CDR1 LNHDA, CDR2 SQIVND (reference sequence). The V end lost 6 bases, the J end lost 0 bases, and 15 bases lay between the germline ends. The CDR3 DNA is TGTGCCAGTAGCCTCGACGGCAGGCTAGCCAAAAACATTCAGTACTTC. Encoded protein: CASSLDGRLAKNIQYF.